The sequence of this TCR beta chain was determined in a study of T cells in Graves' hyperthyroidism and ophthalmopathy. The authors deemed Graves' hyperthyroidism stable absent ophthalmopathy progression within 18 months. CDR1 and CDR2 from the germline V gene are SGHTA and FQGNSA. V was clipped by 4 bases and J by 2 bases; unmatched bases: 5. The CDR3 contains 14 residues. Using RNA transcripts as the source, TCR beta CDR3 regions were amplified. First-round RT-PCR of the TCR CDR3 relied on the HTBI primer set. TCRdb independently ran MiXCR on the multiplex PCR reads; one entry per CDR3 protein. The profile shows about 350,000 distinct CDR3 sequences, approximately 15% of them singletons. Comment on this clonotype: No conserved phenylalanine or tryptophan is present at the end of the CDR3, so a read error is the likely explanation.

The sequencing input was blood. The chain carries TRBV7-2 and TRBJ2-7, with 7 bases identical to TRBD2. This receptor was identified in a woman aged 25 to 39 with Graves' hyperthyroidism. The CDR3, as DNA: TGTGCCAGCAGCTCTGGGGCGGGGGCCTACGAGCAGTACTCC. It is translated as CASSSGAGAYEQYS.